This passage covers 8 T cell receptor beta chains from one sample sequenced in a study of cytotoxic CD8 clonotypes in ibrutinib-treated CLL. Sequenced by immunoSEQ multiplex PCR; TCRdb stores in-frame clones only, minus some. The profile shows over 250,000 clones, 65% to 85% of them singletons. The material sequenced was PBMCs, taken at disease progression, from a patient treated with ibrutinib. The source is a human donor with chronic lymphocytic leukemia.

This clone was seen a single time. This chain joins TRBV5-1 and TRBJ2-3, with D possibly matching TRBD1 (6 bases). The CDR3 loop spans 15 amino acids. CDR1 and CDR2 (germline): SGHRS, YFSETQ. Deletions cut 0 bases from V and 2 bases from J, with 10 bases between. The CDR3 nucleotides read TGCGCCAGCAGCTTGGGGGGACATCCCACAGATACGCAGTATTTT. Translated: CASSLGGHPTDTQYF.

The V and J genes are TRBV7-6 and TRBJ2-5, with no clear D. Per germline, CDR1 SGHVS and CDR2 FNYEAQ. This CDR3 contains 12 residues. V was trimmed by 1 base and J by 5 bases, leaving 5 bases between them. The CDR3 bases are TGTGCCAGCAGCTTAGTACGCGAGACCCAGTACTTC. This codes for CASSLVRETQYF.

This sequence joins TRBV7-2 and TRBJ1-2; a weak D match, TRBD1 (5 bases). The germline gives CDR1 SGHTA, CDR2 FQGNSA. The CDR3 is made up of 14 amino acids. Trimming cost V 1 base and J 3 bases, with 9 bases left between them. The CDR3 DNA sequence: TGTGCCAGCAGCTTAGGGGGCGCGGACTATGGCTACACCTTC. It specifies CASSLGGADYGYTF.

The CDR3 reads CASSYGVSSGNTIYF. The CDR3 bases are TGTGCCAGCAGTTACGGGGTTAGCTCTGGAAACACCATATATTTT. V is TRBV6-5 and J is TRBJ1-3; D uncertain. The CDR3 has 15 amino acids. Trimming left V 2 bases short and J 0 bases short, with 8 bases between. Germline V lookup: CDR1 MNHEY, CDR2 SVGAGI.

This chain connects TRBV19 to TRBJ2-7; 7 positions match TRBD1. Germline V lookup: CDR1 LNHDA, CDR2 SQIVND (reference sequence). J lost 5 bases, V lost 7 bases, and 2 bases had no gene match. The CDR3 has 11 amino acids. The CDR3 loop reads CASKRGHEQYF. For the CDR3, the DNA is TGTGCCAGTAAGAGGGGGCACGAGCAGTACTTC.

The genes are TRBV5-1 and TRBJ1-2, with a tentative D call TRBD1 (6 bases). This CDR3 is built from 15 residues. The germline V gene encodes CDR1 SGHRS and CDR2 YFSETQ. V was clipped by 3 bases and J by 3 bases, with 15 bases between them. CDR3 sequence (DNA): TGCGCCAGCAGCTCTGGGACACGGATGGACTATGGCTACACCTTC. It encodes CASSSGTRMDYGYTF.

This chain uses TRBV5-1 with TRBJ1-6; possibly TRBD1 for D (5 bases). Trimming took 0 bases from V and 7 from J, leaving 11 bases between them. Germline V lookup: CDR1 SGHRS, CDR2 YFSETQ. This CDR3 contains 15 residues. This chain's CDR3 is CASSLGSGGNSPLHF. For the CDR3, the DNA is TGCGCCAGCAGCTTGGGTTCGGGGGGAAATTCACCCCTCCACTTT.

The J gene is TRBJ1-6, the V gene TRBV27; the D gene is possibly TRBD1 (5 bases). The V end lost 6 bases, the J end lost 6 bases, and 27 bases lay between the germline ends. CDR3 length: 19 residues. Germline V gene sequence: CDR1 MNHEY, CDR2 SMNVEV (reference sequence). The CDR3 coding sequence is TGTGCCAGCAGCCCAATAAAAGGGGCAGCCGCAGTAGTTAATTCACCCCTCCACTTT. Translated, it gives CASSPIKGAAAVVNSPLHF.